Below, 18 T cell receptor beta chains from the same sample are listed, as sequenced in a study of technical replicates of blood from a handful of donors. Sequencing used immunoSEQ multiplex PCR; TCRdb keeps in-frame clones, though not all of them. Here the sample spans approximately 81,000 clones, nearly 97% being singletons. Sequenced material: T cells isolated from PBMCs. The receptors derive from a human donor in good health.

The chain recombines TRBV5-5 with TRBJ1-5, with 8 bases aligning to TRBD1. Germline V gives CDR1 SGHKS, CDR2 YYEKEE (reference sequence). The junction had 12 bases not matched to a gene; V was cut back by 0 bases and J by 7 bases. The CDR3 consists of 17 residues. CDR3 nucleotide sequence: TGTGCCAGCAGCTTGGCCGGGTCCCAGGGGGCGCGACAGCCCCAGCATTTT. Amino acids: CASSLAGSQGARQPQHF.

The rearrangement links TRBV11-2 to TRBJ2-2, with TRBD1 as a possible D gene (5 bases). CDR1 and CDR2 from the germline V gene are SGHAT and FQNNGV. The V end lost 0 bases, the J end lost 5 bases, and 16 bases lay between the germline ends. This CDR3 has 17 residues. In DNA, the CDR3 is TGTGCCAGCAGCTTAGATCTCGACTGGACAATAACCGGGGAGCTGTTTTTT. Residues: CASSLDLDWTITGELFF.

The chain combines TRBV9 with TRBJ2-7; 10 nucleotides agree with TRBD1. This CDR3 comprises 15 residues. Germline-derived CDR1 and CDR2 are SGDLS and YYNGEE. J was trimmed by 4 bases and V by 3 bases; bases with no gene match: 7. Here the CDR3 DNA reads TGTGCCAGCAGCGGTACCGGGACAGGGGATTACGAGCAGTACTTC. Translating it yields CASSGTGTGDYEQYF.

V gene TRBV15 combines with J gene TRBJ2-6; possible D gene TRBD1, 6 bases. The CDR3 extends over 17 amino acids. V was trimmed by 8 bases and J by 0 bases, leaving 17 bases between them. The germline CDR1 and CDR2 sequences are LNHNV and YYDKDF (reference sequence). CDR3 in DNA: TGTGCCACCCTAGACAGGTCCACTGACTCTGGGGCCAACGTCCTGACTTTC. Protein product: CATLDRSTDSGANVLTF.

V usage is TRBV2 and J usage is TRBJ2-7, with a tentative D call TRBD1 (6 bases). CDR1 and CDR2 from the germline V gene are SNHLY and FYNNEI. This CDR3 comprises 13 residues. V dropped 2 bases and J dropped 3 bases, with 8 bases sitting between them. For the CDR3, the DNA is TGTGCCAGCAGTGAACAACAGGGCTACGAGCAGTACTTC. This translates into CASSEQQGYEQYF.

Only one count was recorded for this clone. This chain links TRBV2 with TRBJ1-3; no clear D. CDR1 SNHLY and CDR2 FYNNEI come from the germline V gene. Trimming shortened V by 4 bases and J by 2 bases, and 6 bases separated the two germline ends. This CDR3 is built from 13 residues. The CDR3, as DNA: TGTGCCAGCAGTGTTGCAGCTGGAAACACCATATATTTT. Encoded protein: CASSVAAGNTIYF. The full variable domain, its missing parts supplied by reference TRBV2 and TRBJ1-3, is EPEVTQTPSHQVTQMGQEVILRCVPISNHLYFYWYRQILGQKVEFLVSFYNNEISEKSEIFDDQFSVERPDGSNFTLKIRSTKLEDSAMYFCASSVAAGNTIYFGEGSWLTVV.

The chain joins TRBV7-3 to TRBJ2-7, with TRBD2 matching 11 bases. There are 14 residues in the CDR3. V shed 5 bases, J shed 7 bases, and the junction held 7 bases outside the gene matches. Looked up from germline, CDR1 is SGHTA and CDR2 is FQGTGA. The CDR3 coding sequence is TGTGCCAGCAGCATAGCGGGAGGGAGATGGGAGCAGTACTTC. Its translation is CASSIAGGRWEQYF.

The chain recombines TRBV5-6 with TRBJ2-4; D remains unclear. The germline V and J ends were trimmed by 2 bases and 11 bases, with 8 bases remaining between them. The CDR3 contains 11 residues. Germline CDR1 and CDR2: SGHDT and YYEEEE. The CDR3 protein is CASSLSHFQYF. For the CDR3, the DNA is TGTGCCAGCAGCTTATCTCACTTTCAGTACTTC.

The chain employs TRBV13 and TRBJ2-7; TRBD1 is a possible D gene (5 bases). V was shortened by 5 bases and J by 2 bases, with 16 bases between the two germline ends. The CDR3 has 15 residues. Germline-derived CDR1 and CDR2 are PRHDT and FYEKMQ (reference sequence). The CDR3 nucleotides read TGTGCCAGCAGCGGGGCCCGGGCCCCAGCCTACGAGCAGTACTTC. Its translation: CASSGARAPAYEQYF.

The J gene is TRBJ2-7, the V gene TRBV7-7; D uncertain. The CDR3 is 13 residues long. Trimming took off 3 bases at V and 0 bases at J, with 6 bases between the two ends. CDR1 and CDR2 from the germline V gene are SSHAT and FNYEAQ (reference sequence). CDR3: CASSFQASYEQYF. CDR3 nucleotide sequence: TGTGCCAGCAGCTTCCAGGCCTCCTACGAGCAGTACTTC.

The CDR3 here is CASSPLLAGGEQFF. The CDR3 nucleotides read TGTGCCAGCAGCCCCTTACTAGCGGGAGGCGAGCAGTTCTTC. This sequence joins TRBV9 and TRBJ2-1; 12 bases are shared with TRBD2. The CDR3 runs 14 residues. The germline V gene encodes CDR1 SGDLS and CDR2 YYNGEE. Trimming removed 4 bases from V and 10 bases from J; junction bases left unmatched: 6.

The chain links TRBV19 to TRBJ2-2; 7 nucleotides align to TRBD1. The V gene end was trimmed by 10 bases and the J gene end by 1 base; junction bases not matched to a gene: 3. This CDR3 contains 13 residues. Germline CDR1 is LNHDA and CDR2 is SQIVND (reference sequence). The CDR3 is CATPGGNTGELFF. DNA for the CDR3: TGTGCCACACCAGGGGGGAACACCGGGGAGCTGTTTTTT.

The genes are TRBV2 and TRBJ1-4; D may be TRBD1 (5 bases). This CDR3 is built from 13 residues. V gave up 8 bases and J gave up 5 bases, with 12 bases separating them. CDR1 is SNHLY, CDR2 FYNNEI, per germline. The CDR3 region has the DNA TGTGCCAGCTGGGGCCAGGTGAATGAAAAACTGTTTTTT. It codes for CASWGQVNEKLFF.

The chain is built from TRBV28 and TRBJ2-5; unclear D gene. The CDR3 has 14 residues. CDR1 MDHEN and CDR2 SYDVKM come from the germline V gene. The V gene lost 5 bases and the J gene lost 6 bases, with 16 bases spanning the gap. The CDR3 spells CASSPLSREKTQYF. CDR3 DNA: TGTGCCAGCAGTCCCCTTAGTAGAGAAAAGACCCAGTACTTC.

The CDR3 here is CASSLSFRGELFF. CDR3 bases: TGTGCCAGCAGTCTTAGCTTCCGGGGGGAGCTGTTTTTT. The chain recombines TRBV27 with TRBJ2-2; D is unresolved. V shed 5 bases and J shed 8 bases, with 12 bases lying between them. The CDR3 runs 13 residues. Germline V gene sequence: CDR1 MNHEY, CDR2 SMNVEV (reference sequence).

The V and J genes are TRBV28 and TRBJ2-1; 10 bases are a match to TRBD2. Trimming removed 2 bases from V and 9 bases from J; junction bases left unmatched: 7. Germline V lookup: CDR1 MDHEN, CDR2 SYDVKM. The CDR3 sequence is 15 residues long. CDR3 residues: CASSLRLAGVLEQFF. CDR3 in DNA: TGTGCCAGCAGTTTAAGGCTAGCGGGAGTTCTTGAGCAGTTCTTC.

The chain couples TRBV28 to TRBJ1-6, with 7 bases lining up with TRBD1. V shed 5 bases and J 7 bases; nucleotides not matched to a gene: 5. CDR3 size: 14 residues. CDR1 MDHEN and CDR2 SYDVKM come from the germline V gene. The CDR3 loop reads CASSRTGRNSPLHF. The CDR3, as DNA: TGTGCCAGCAGTCGGACAGGAAGGAATTCACCCCTCCACTTT.

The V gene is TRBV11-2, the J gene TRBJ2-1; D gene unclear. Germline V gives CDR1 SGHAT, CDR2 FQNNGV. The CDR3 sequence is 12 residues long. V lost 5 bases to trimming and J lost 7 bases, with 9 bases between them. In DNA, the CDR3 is TGTGCCAGCAGCGCCCTACAGAATGAGCAGTTCTTC. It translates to CASSALQNEQFF.